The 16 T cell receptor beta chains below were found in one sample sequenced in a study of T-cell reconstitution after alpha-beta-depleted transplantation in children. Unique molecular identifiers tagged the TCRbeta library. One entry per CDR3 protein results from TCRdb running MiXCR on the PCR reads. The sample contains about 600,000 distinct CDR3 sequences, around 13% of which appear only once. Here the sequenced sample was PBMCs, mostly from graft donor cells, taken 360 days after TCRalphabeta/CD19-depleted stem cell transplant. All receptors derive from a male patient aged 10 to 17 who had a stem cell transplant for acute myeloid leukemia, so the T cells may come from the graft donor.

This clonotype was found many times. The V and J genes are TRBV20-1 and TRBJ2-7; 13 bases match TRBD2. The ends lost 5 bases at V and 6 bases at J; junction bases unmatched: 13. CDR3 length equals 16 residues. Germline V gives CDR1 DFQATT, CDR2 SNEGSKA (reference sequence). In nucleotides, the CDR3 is TGCAGTGCTGCTCAACCACTAGCGGGAGGGCCGTCCGAGCAGTACTTC. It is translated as CSAAQPLAGGPSEQYF.

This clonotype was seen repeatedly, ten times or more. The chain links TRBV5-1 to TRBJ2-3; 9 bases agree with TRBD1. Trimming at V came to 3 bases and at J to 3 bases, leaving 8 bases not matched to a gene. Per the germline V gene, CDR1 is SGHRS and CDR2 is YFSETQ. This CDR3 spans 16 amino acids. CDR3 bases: TGCGCCAGCAGCTCTAGCTACAGGGGGCTAACAGATACGCAGTATTTT. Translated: CASSSSYRGLTDTQYF. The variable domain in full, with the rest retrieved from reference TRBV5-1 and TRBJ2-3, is KAGVTQTPRYLIKTRGQQVTLSCSPISGHRSVSWYQQTPGQGLQFLFEYFSETQRNKGNFPGRFSGRQFSNSRSEMNVSTLELGDSALYLCASSSSYRGLTDTQYFGPGTRLTVL.

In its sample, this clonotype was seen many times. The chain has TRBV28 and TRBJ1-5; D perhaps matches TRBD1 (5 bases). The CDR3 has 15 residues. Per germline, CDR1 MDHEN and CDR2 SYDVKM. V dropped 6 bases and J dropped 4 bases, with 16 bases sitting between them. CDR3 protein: CASSRGRGVNQPQHF. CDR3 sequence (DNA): TGTGCCAGCAGCCGGGGAAGGGGTGTTAATCAGCCCCAGCATTTT.

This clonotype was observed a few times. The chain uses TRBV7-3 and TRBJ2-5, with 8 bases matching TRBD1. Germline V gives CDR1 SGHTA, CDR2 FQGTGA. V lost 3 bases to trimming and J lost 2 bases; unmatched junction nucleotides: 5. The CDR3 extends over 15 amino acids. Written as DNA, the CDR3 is TGTGCCAGCAGCTTTCGACAGGGGAAACAAGAGACCCAGTACTTC. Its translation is CASSFRQGKQETQYF. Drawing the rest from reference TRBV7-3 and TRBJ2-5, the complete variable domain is GAGVSQTPSNKVTEKGKYVELRCDPISGHTALYWYRQSLGQGPEFLIYFQGTGAADDSGLPNDRFFAVRPEGSVSTLKIQRTERGDSAVYLCASSFRQGKQETQYFGPGTRLLVL.

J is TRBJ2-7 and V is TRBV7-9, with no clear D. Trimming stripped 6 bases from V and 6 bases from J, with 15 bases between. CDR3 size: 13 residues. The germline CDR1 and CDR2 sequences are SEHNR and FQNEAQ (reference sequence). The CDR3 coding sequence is TGTGCCAGCAGTCGTGACATGGGCTTCGAGCAGTACTTC. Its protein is CASSRDMGFEQYF.

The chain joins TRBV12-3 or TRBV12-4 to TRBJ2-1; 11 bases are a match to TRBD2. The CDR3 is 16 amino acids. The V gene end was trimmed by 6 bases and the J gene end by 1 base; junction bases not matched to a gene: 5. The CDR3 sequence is CASSRLAGKSYNEQFF. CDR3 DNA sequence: TGTGCCAGCAGCAGACTAGCGGGGAAGTCCTACAATGAGCAGTTCTTC.

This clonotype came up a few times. The CDR3 DNA reads as TGTGCCAGCAGCGTAGGTTCCCAGGGCGCGTTCGAGCAGTACTTC. Translation: CASSVGSQGAFEQYF. J is TRBJ2-7 and V is TRBV9; D might be TRBD1 (5 bases). This CDR3 contains 15 residues. Trimming left V 0 bases short and J 6 bases short, with 16 bases between. CDR1 and CDR2 (germline): SGDLS, YYNGEE.

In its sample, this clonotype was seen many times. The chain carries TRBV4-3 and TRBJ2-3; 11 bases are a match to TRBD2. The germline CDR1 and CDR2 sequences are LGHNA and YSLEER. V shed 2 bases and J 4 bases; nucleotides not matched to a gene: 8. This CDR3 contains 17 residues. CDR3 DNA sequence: TGCGCCAGCAGCCAATTACGAACTAGCGGGAGTGCAGATACGCAGTATTTT. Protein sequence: CASSQLRTSGSADTQYF.

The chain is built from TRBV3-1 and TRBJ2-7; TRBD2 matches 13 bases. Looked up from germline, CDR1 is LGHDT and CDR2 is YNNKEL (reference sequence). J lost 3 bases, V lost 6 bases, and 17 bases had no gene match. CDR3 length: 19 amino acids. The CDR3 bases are TGTGCCAGCAGTTCTCGAGGCGGACTAGCGGGAGTTATAGGCTACGAGCAGTACTTC. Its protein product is CASSSRGGLAGVIGYEQYF.

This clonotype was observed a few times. In DNA form, the CDR3 reads TGTGCCAGCTCACCCTTGCCGACTAGCGGTTACAATGAGCAGTTCTTC. Residues: CASSPLPTSGYNEQFF. The gene calls are TRBV18 and TRBJ2-1; 9 bases are shared with TRBD2. The V and J ends lost 3 bases and 4 bases, in that order; junction bases with no gene match: 7. The length of the CDR3 is 16 residues. CDR1 and CDR2 (germline): KGHSH, LQKENI.

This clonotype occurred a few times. The CDR3 protein is CASSQERTSGQETQYF. The CDR3 bases are TGTGCCAGCAGCCAAGAAAGGACTAGCGGTCAAGAGACCCAGTACTTC. The chain carries TRBV4-2 and TRBJ2-5; 10 positions match TRBD2. The CDR3 length is 16 residues. Germline CDR1 and CDR2: LGHNA and YNFKEQ. V dropped 0 bases and J dropped 2; count of bases not matched to a gene: 3.

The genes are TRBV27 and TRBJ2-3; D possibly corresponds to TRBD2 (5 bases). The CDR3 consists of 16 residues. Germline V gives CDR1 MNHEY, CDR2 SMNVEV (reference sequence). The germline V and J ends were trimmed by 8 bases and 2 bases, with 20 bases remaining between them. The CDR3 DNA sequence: TGTGCCAGCGGTCTACCCAGCCAGGAGGCCACAGATACGCAGTATTTT. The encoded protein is CASGLPSQEATDTQYF.

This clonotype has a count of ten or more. For the CDR3, the DNA is TGTGCCAGTAGTGGGGGACACGTTACTCGGGAGACCCAGTACTTC. It yields the protein CASSGGHVTRETQYF. The chain employs TRBV19 and TRBJ2-5, with D possibly TRBD1 on 6 matching bases. CDR3 length equals 15 residues. The V and J ends lost 5 bases and 5 bases respectively, with 18 bases between them. The V gene's germline CDR1 is LNHDA and CDR2 SQIVND (reference sequence).

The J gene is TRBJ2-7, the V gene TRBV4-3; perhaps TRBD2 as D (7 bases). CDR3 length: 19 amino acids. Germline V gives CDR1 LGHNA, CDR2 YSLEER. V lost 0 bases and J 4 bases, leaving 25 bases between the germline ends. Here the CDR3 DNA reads TGCGCCAGCAGCCAAGACGCGGGGAGAGGGGGGGCGAAGGTTTACGAGCAGTACTTC. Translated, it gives CASSQDAGRGGAKVYEQYF.

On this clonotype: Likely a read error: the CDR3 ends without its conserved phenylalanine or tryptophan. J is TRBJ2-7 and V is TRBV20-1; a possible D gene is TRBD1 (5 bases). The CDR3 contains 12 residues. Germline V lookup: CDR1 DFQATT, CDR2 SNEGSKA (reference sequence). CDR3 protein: CSVRQGSNEQYY. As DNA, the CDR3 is TGCAGCGTACGTCAGGGATCCAACGAGCAGTACTAC.

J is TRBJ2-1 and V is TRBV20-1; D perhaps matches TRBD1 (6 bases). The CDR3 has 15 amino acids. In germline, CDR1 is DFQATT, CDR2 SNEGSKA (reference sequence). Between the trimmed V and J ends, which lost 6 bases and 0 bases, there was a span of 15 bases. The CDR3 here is CSAHPGASSYNEQFF. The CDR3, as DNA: TGCAGTGCGCACCCAGGGGCGAGCTCCTACAATGAGCAGTTCTTC.